This T cell receptor (beta chain) was obtained from a study of identical twins. General observations from the study: Without tracking the same donors, conclusions rested on cross-sectional statistical analysis.

TCRdb re-derived calls from the 5' RACE reads in MiXCR, one entry per CDR3 protein. The data show 150,000 or so distinct CDR3 sequences, roughly 3.2% seen once. Among all donors, each was a healthy Caucasian. CDR3 length: 15 amino acids. J lost 3 bases, V lost 7 bases, and 8 bases had no gene match. This clonotype was detected ten times or more. Its specificity is not known. This chain uses TRBV12-3 or TRBV12-4 with TRBJ2-2, with 7 bases identical to TRBD1. The TCR comes from a man between 18 and 29 years old in good health. Material: memory T cells sorted from blood. CDR3 coding DNA: TGTGCCAGCATAATTGGGACAGCCTACACCGGGGAGCTGTTTTTT. Encoded protein: CASIIGTAYTGELFF.